This T cell receptor beta chain stems from a study of blood T cell repertoires in COVID-19. About the study: Specimens from acute and convalescent COVID-19 originated in the United States, Italy and Spain. From T cells, B-cell-depleted T cells, or PBMCs came the material, which was cDNA or gDNA.

As handled by the study authors: Amplification from reference gene primers served as the basis for estimated nucleated cell counts. TCRdb's table, derived via immunoSEQ multiplex PCR, lists solely in-frame clones and lacks some. The V and J calls and clone size are taken from that table; D and trimming were inferred from the DNA. The sample shows tens of thousands of clones, around 88% of them seen only once. The CDR3 covers 14 residues. V was trimmed by 0 bases and J by 5 bases, leaving 8 bases between them. The germline V gene encodes CDR1 MNHNS and CDR2 SASEGT. This sequence originates from a human donor in a cohort sampled during active COVID-19. The sequencing sample was made of peripheral blood. The V call is TRBV6-1, the J call TRBJ2-1; D may be TRBD2 (5 bases). The CDR3 DNA reads as TGTGCCAGCAGTGAAGCGACGGGGAACAATGAGCAGTTCTTC. Translating it yields CASSEATGNNEQFF.